This T cell receptor beta chain emerged from a study of shared clonotypes between healthy human individuals. Overall study context: The cohort had a couple of women and a few men, ages 18 to 49.

In the case of this clone: Antigen specificity is unknown.

V lost 1 base, J lost 1 base, and 2 bases lay in between. The CDR3 loop spans 13 amino acids. The germline V gene encodes CDR1 MGHRA and CDR2 YSYEKL. Regarding the study as a whole: In having few donors, the study represented limited genetic and exposure-history diversity. Clonotype sharing across donors was expected to vary with sequencing depth. Of the naive CD4 clonotypes, around 5.2% were shared across a handful of donors.

The repertoire was sequenced with immunoSEQ multiplex PCR; TCRdb's copy has only in-frame clones and lacks some. The table has 1,500,000 or so clones, 98% to 99% seen once. The sequenced sample was naive CD4+ T cells sorted from blood. Subset here: CD45RA+ positively selected. The chain carries TRBV4-1 and TRBJ1-3, with no clear D. This receptor was obtained from a man younger than 45 in good health. Written as DNA, the CDR3 is TGCGCCAGCAGCCAAGTTTCTGGAAACACCATATATTTT. This gives the protein CASSQVSGNTIYF.